This is a list of T cell receptor beta chains from one sample in a study of T cells in Graves' hyperthyroidism and ophthalmopathy. TCRdb re-analysed the multiplex PCR reads in MiXCR, keeping a single row per CDR3 protein. The table has hundreds of thousands of distinct CDR3 sequences, 35% to 45% seen once. Sequences were obtained from blood. The receptors were sampled from a man younger than 35 with Graves' hyperthyroidism. Both conserved end residues are part of each CDR3. D genes are given only for firm matches. A clone size is listed for some rows: how often the clone was seen (once, few, many), or a class if it is expanded.

abundance,j_gene,v_gene,d_gene,CDR3nt,CDR3aa
-,TRBJ2-2,TRBV19,TRBD2,TGTGCCATCAGTAGAGGGGAAAGCGGGAGAGGAACCGGGGAGCTGTTTTTT,CAISRGESGRGTGELFF
-,TRBJ2-7,TRBV7-9,TRBD1,TGTGCCAGCAGCTTGGGTCCGGGACAGGGGGCAACCTACGAGCAGTACTTC,CASSLGPGQGATYEQYF
-,TRBJ2-7,TRBV5-6,-,TGTGCCAGCAGCCCAGGGACCCAAGAGCAGTACTTC,CASSPGTQEQYF
many,TRBJ2-6,TRBV15,-,TGTGCCACCAGCAGAGATGGGGGCTCTGGGGCCAACGTCCTGACTTTC,CATSRDGGSGANVLTF
many,TRBJ1-5,TRBV29-1,-,TGCAGCGTCGGAGAGGGCCAGCCCCAGCATTTT,CSVGEGQPQHF
many,TRBJ1-2,TRBV7-6,-,TGTGCCAGCAGCCCGGGTGCGCGGCATAACTATGGCTACACCTTC,CASSPGARHNYGYTF
-,TRBJ2-7,TRBV6-1,-,TGTGCCAGCAGTACCAATTTGCAAGACTACGAGCAGTACTTC,CASSTNLQDYEQYF
-,TRBJ2-2,TRBV6-2/TRBV6-3,TRBD2,TGTGCCAGCAGTTCCACTAGCGGGGGAGGGGAGCTGTTTTTT,CASSSTSGGGELFF
-,TRBJ2-5,TRBV29-1,TRBD1,TGCAGCGTCGGAGGGACAGGGGAGCAAGAGACCCAGTACTTC,CSVGGTGEQETQYF
once,TRBJ1-1,TRBV7-2,-,TGTGCCAGCAGCCCCCTGGGGCCAGCCAGTGAAGCTTTCTTT,CASSPLGPASEAFF
few,TRBJ1-4,TRBV5-4,-,TGTGCCAGCAGCTTGGCTGGGGTATCAAAACTGTTTTTT,CASSLAGVSKLFF
many,TRBJ1-5,TRBV25-1,-,TGTGCCAGCAGTGAATATATGGGGGATCAGCCCCAGCATTTT,CASSEYMGDQPQHF
few,TRBJ1-2,TRBV25-1,TRBD1,TGTGCCAGCAGCCCCCGGGGACAGGGGGGGTATGGCTACACCTTC,CASSPRGQGGYGYTF
many,TRBJ1-5,TRBV2,-,TGTGCCAGCAGTGAGTATAGCAATCAGCCCCAGCATTTT,CASSEYSNQPQHF
many,TRBJ2-5,TRBV29-1,-,TGCAGCGTTGATGTGGACGGTCAAGAGACCCAGTACTTC,CSVDVDGQETQYF
-,TRBJ2-5,TRBV6-1,TRBD2,TGTGCCAGCAGTTACTCGATGGCTGGACTAGCGGGGGGTGAAGGGACCCAGTACTTC,CASSYSMAGLAGGEGTQYF
-,TRBJ2-3,TRBV29-1,-,TGCAGCGGCCGACAGGTCCTCACAGATACGCAGTATTTT,CSGRQVLTDTQYF
-,TRBJ2-7,TRBV5-1,-,TGCGCCAGCAGCTTTGGGGCCGAGCAGTACTTC,CASSFGAEQYF
-,TRBJ1-1,TRBV3-1,-,TGTGCCAGCAGCCAAGCTCCGAGACGGTTGAACACTGAAGCTTTCTTT,CASSQAPRRLNTEAFF
few,TRBJ2-7,TRBV7-6,TRBD2,TGTGCCAGCAGCGGCCGGGGGAGCGGGGCCTACGAGCAGTACTTC,CASSGRGSGAYEQYF
-,TRBJ2-2,TRBV25-1,-,TGTGCCAGCCGGTTCCGGGTTCAGGTGGCCGGGGAGCTGTTTTTT,CASRFRVQVAGELFF
few,TRBJ2-7,TRBV9,-,TGTGCCAGCGCCCCCGGGCAGCAAGGCTACGAGCAGTACTTC,CASAPGQQGYEQYF
-,TRBJ2-7,TRBV11-2,-,TGTGCCAGCAGCTCCCCCCGTTTCGGCGGCTACGAGCAGTACTTC,CASSSPRFGGYEQYF
once,TRBJ2-7,TRBV10-3,-,TGTGCCATCAGTACAGGGCGTGGCGAGCAGTACTTC,CAISTGRGEQYF
-,TRBJ1-2,TRBV12-3/TRBV12-4,-,TGTGCCAGCAGTTCAGGGTTACCGGGCTATGGCTACACCTTC,CASSSGLPGYGYTF
many,TRBJ2-6,TRBV9,-,TGTGCCAGCAGCCCGCGGGCAAACCCTGGGGCCAACGTCCTGACTTTC,CASSPRANPGANVLTF
few,TRBJ2-2,TRBV12-3/TRBV12-4,-,TGTGCCGGCCAGCGGGCCGGGGAGCTGTTTTTT,CAGQRAGELFF
many,TRBJ1-5,TRBV24-1,TRBD1,TGTGCCACCAGTGATCCCCGGGACAGGGGTCAGCCCCAGCATTTT,CATSDPRDRGQPQHF
few,TRBJ2-7,TRBV20-1,TRBD2,TGCAGTGCTAGGGGGGGACTAGCGGGATCCTACGAGCAGTACTTC,CSARGGLAGSYEQYF
many,TRBJ1-1,TRBV15,-,TGTGCCACCAGCAGAGATGCGCTTTCGGAAGCTTTCTTT,CATSRDALSEAFF
-,TRBJ2-7,TRBV4-1,TRBD1,TGTGCCAGCAGCCAAGAAGGAGGGACAGGGAATTACGAGCAGTACTTC,CASSQEGGTGNYEQYF
-,TRBJ2-7,TRBV7-9,TRBD1,TGTGCCAGCAGCCATGATACAGGGGGCCCCAACTACGAGCAGTACTTC,CASSHDTGGPNYEQYF